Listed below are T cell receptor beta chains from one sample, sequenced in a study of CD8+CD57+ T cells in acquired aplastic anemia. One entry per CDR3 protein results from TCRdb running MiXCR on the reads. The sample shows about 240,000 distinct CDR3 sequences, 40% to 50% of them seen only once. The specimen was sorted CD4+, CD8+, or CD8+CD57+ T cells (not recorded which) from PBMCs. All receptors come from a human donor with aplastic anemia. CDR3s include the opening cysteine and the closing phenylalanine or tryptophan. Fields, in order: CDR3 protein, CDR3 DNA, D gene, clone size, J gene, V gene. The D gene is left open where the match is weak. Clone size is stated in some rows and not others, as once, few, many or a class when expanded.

CDR3aa: CAISESSGGVAQETQYF
CDR3nt: TGTGCCATCAGTGAGTCGAGCGGGGGGGTCGCCCAAGAGACCCAGTACTTC
d_gene: TRBD2
abundance: .
j_gene: TRBJ2-5
v_gene: TRBV10-3

CDR3aa: CSVVRRGNDNEQFF
CDR3nt: TGCAGCGTTGTTAGGCGGGGAAACGACAATGAGCAGTTCTTC
d_gene: .
abundance: few
j_gene: TRBJ2-1
v_gene: TRBV29-1

CDR3aa: CASSLGTGYYEQYF
CDR3nt: TGTGCCAGCAGCTTGGGGACGGGATACTACGAGCAGTACTTC
d_gene: .
abundance: .
j_gene: TRBJ2-7
v_gene: TRBV7-9

CDR3aa: CASSEGTATNEKLFF
CDR3nt: TGTGCCAGCAGCGAAGGGACGGCAACTAATGAAAAACTGTTTTTT
d_gene: .
abundance: many
j_gene: TRBJ1-4
v_gene: TRBV9

CDR3aa: CASSYSFGRLEETQYF
CDR3nt: TGTGCCAGCAGTTACTCTTTCGGCAGGTTGGAAGAGACCCAGTACTTC
d_gene: .
abundance: .
j_gene: TRBJ2-5
v_gene: TRBV6-5

CDR3aa: CASRGTGLRELFF
CDR3nt: TGTGCCAGCAGGGGGACGGGCCTCAGGGAGCTGTTTTTT
d_gene: .
abundance: few
j_gene: TRBJ2-2
v_gene: TRBV2

CDR3aa: CSASDTNRGNTEAFF
CDR3nt: TGCAGTGCTAGCGACACAAACCGGGGGAACACTGAAGCTTTCTTT
d_gene: .
abundance: .
j_gene: TRBJ1-1
v_gene: TRBV20-1

CDR3aa: CASQGWTLSYWYNEQFF
CDR3nt: TGTGCCAGTCAAGGTTGGACGCTTTCTTATTGGTACAATGAGCAGTTCTTC
d_gene: .
abundance: many
j_gene: TRBJ2-1
v_gene: TRBV11-3

CDR3aa: CSARDAARGAFF
CDR3nt: TGCAGTGCTAGAGATGCGGCCAGGGGAGCTTTCTTT
d_gene: .
abundance: many
j_gene: TRBJ1-1
v_gene: TRBV20-1

CDR3aa: CASSLGTGGEQYF
CDR3nt: TGTGCCAGCAGCTTAGGGACAGGAGGCGAGCAGTACTTC
d_gene: TRBD1
abundance: few
j_gene: TRBJ2-7
v_gene: TRBV7-7

CDR3aa: CASSFGTGELFF
CDR3nt: TGTGCCAGCAGCTTTGGTACCGGGGAGCTGTTTTTT
d_gene: .
abundance: many
j_gene: TRBJ2-2
v_gene: TRBV7-9

CDR3aa: CASRSDRAGPNYGYTF
CDR3nt: TGTGCCAGTAGATCAGACAGGGCTGGACCTAACTATGGCTACACCTTC
d_gene: TRBD1
abundance: .
j_gene: TRBJ1-2
v_gene: TRBV19

CDR3aa: CATSAGKGFNSPLHF
CDR3nt: TGTGCCACCAGTGCAGGGAAGGGGTTTAATTCACCCCTCCACTTT
d_gene: .
abundance: .
j_gene: TRBJ1-6
v_gene: TRBV24-1

CDR3aa: CATSDSRAPGSEQYF
CDR3nt: TGTGCCACCAGTGATTCCCGGGCTCCAGGGTCCGAGCAGTACTTC
d_gene: .
abundance: .
j_gene: TRBJ2-7
v_gene: TRBV24-1

CDR3aa: CASSLRGTDSTGELFF
CDR3nt: TGTGCCAGCAGCTTGCGGGGGACCGACTCAACCGGGGAGCTGTTTTTT
d_gene: TRBD2
abundance: many
j_gene: TRBJ2-2
v_gene: TRBV7-6

CDR3aa: CASSLGTSSWDF
CDR3nt: TGTGCCAGCAGCTTAGGGACTAGTTCCTGGGACTTC
d_gene: TRBD2
abundance: many
j_gene: TRBJ2-7
v_gene: TRBV7-2

CDR3aa: CASSEWGTEAFF
CDR3nt: TGTGCCAGCAGTGAATGGGGAACTGAAGCTTTCTTT
d_gene: .
abundance: .
j_gene: TRBJ1-1
v_gene: TRBV2

CDR3aa: CASRDPRYHQPQHF
CDR3nt: TGTGCCAGCAGGGACCCGCGATACCATCAGCCCCAGCATTTT
d_gene: .
abundance: many
j_gene: TRBJ1-5
v_gene: TRBV6-2/TRBV6-3

CDR3aa: CASSDRRETQYF
CDR3nt: TGTGCCAGCAGCGATCGACGGGAGACCCAGTACTTC
d_gene: .
abundance: .
j_gene: TRBJ2-5
v_gene: TRBV7-2

CDR3aa: CASSPGQTQYF
CDR3nt: TGTGCCAGCAGTCCGGGACAGACCCAGTACTTC
d_gene: .
abundance: .
j_gene: TRBJ2-5
v_gene: TRBV11-2

CDR3aa: CASSLRASGGAKTYNEQFF
CDR3nt: TGTGCCAGCAGTTTAAGGGCGAGCGGGGGGGCTAAAACCTACAATGAGCAGTTCTTC
d_gene: TRBD2
abundance: few
j_gene: TRBJ2-1
v_gene: TRBV7-8

CDR3aa: CASSAVWGGGVYEQYF
CDR3nt: TGTGCCAGCAGCGCCGTTTGGGGGGGAGGTGTCTACGAGCAGTACTTC
d_gene: TRBD2
abundance: many
j_gene: TRBJ2-7
v_gene: TRBV6-4

CDR3aa: CSARTIAGDTQYF
CDR3nt: TGCAGTGCCCGGACAATTGCAGGGGATACGCAGTATTTT
d_gene: .
abundance: .
j_gene: TRBJ2-3
v_gene: TRBV20-1

CDR3aa: CASSFFGELFF
CDR3nt: TGTGCCAGCAGCTTTTTTGGGGAGCTGTTTTTT
d_gene: .
abundance: .
j_gene: TRBJ2-2
v_gene: TRBV7-2

CDR3aa: CARQQEELYEQYF
CDR3nt: TGTGCCAGGCAGCAGGAGGAACTTTACGAGCAGTACTTC
d_gene: .
abundance: once
j_gene: TRBJ2-7
v_gene: TRBV12-3/TRBV12-4

CDR3aa: CASRNRGGQETQYF
CDR3nt: TGTGCCAGCAGAAACAGGGGGGGCCAAGAGACCCAGTACTTC
d_gene: .
abundance: .
j_gene: TRBJ2-5
v_gene: TRBV7-2

CDR3aa: CASRSSGRCNEQFF
CDR3nt: TGCGCCAGCAGGTCTAGCGGGAGATGCAATGAGCAGTTCTTC
d_gene: TRBD2
abundance: .
j_gene: TRBJ2-1
v_gene: TRBV10-2

CDR3aa: CSARDSANYGYTF
CDR3nt: TGCAGTGCTAGAGATAGCGCCAACTATGGCTACACCTTC
d_gene: .
abundance: .
j_gene: TRBJ1-2
v_gene: TRBV20-1

CDR3aa: CASRLAGGSYEQYF
CDR3nt: TGTGCCAGCCGACTAGCGGGGGGATCCTACGAGCAGTACTTC
d_gene: TRBD2
abundance: .
j_gene: TRBJ2-7
v_gene: TRBV2

CDR3aa: CASREDSYSYEQYF
CDR3nt: TGTGCCAGCAGGGAGGACAGCTACTCCTACGAGCAGTACTTC
d_gene: .
abundance: .
j_gene: TRBJ2-7
v_gene: TRBV2

CDR3aa: CSARDRQGALREQYF
CDR3nt: TGCAGTGCTAGAGATCGGCAAGGGGCTCTGAGGGAGCAGTACTTC
d_gene: .
abundance: many
j_gene: TRBJ2-7
v_gene: TRBV20-1

CDR3aa: CASSQTGGITEAFF
CDR3nt: TGTGCCAGCAGTCAAACAGGGGGTATCACTGAAGCTTTCTTT
d_gene: TRBD1
abundance: many
j_gene: TRBJ1-1
v_gene: TRBV14

CDR3aa: CASSVPGQVEENNEQFF
CDR3nt: TGTGCCAGCAGCGTCCCGGGACAGGTAGAAGAAAACAATGAGCAGTTCTTC
d_gene: TRBD1
abundance: few
j_gene: TRBJ2-1
v_gene: TRBV6-1

CDR3aa: CASSEGRGETQYF
CDR3nt: TGTGCCAGCAGTGAAGGGAGGGGTGAGACCCAGTACTTC
d_gene: .
abundance: .
j_gene: TRBJ2-5
v_gene: TRBV2

CDR3aa: CSAVRGRTYNEQFF
CDR3nt: TGCAGCGCCGTCAGGGGAAGAACCTACAATGAGCAGTTCTTC
d_gene: .
abundance: .
j_gene: TRBJ2-1
v_gene: TRBV29-1

CDR3aa: CSVVEDGPTDTQYF
CDR3nt: TGCAGCGTTGTCGAGGACGGCCCCACAGATACGCAGTATTTT
d_gene: .
abundance: many
j_gene: TRBJ2-3
v_gene: TRBV29-1

CDR3aa: CASSPGTGHYGYTF
CDR3nt: TGTGCCAGCAGCCCCGGGACAGGACATTATGGCTACACCTTC
d_gene: TRBD1
abundance: many
j_gene: TRBJ1-2
v_gene: TRBV7-9

CDR3aa: CASTIEAGGPRDEQFF
CDR3nt: TGTGCCAGCACCATTGAGGCGGGAGGGCCGCGCGATGAGCAGTTCTTC
d_gene: TRBD2
abundance: many
j_gene: TRBJ2-1
v_gene: TRBV7-8

CDR3aa: CASGRAGVRSEQYF
CDR3nt: TGTGCCAGCGGAAGAGCGGGAGTAAGGTCCGAGCAGTACTTC
d_gene: TRBD2
abundance: many
j_gene: TRBJ2-7
v_gene: TRBV28

CDR3aa: CSAGGLAGAPGTDTQYF
CDR3nt: TGCAGTGCAGGTGGACTAGCGGGAGCGCCAGGCACAGATACGCAGTATTTT
d_gene: TRBD2
abundance: many
j_gene: TRBJ2-3
v_gene: TRBV20-1

CDR3aa: CASSELGGMAEAFF
CDR3nt: TGTGCCAGCAGCGAACTTGGAGGGATGGCTGAAGCTTTCTTT
d_gene: .
abundance: many
j_gene: TRBJ1-1
v_gene: TRBV7-3

CDR3aa: CTINLGVGDTIYF
CDR3nt: TGTACCATCAACCTGGGGGTTGGAGACACCATATATTTT
d_gene: .
abundance: .
j_gene: TRBJ1-3
v_gene: TRBV2

CDR3aa: CASTTNPFGTAVNEQFF
CDR3nt: TGTGCCAGCACTACCAATCCGTTCGGGACAGCTGTCAATGAGCAGTTCTTC
d_gene: TRBD1
abundance: .
j_gene: TRBJ2-1
v_gene: TRBV6-4

CDR3aa: CTSSLEAGHTF
CDR3nt: TGTACCAGCAGCTTAGAGGCTGGCCACACCTTC
d_gene: .
abundance: once
j_gene: TRBJ1-2
v_gene: TRBV7-9

CDR3aa: CATRWGSEAFF
CDR3nt: TGTGCCACCCGATGGGGTTCCGAAGCTTTCTTT
d_gene: .
abundance: .
j_gene: TRBJ1-1
v_gene: TRBV19

CDR3aa: CATSLLPFPGPEQFF
CDR3nt: TGTGCCACCAGTTTATTACCTTTTCCAGGGCCTGAGCAGTTCTTC
d_gene: .
abundance: once
j_gene: TRBJ2-1
v_gene: TRBV24-1

CDR3aa: CATGTSGPGEQFF
CDR3nt: TGTGCCACCGGGACTAGTGGGCCCGGTGAGCAGTTCTTC
d_gene: TRBD2
abundance: many
j_gene: TRBJ2-1
v_gene: TRBV2

CDR3aa: CSARDIGESVNSPLHF
CDR3nt: TGCAGTGCTAGAGATATTGGGGAGTCGGTGAATTCACCCCTCCACTTT
d_gene: .
abundance: .
j_gene: TRBJ1-6
v_gene: TRBV20-1

CDR3aa: CASSLTGDGANVLTF
CDR3nt: TGTGCCAGCAGCTTAACGGGTGACGGGGCCAACGTCCTGACTTTC
d_gene: .
abundance: .
j_gene: TRBJ2-6
v_gene: TRBV7-6

CDR3aa: CASSQMVAGLTYEQYF
CDR3nt: TGTGCCAGCAGCCAAATGGTTGCGGGGTTAACCTACGAGCAGTACTTC
d_gene: .
abundance: .
j_gene: TRBJ2-7
v_gene: TRBV3-1

CDR3aa: CASSAGSGLYGYTF
CDR3nt: TGTGCCAGCAGTGCGGGATCTGGCCTCTATGGCTACACCTTC
d_gene: .
abundance: .
j_gene: TRBJ1-2
v_gene: TRBV25-1

CDR3aa: CASSEAQYSGNTIYF
CDR3nt: TGTGCCAGCAGTGAGGCACAGTACTCTGGAAACACCATATATTTT
d_gene: .
abundance: .
j_gene: TRBJ1-3
v_gene: TRBV2

CDR3aa: CASSLGAVAGGQETQYF
CDR3nt: TGTGCCAGCAGCTTAGGAGCGGTAGCGGGGGGCCAAGAGACCCAGTACTTC
d_gene: TRBD2
abundance: once
j_gene: TRBJ2-5
v_gene: TRBV7-6